The rows below give T cell receptor beta chains drawn from one sample of a study of cytomegalovirus exposure and HLA in healthy donors. Using immunoSEQ multiplex PCR, the repertoire was profiled, and TCRdb retains in-frame clones only, with some absent. The sample includes about 130,000 clones, 15% to 20% of them seen just once. Sequencing input: PBMCs. The origin of the receptors is a female donor in good health and CMV-seropositive. CDR3s include the opening cysteine and the closing phenylalanine or tryptophan. Fields, in order: J gene, V gene, CDR3 protein.

TRBJ1-4,TRBV9,CASSAQGTNEKLFF
TRBJ2-5,TRBV10-3,CAISRAPAGGTQETQYF
TRBJ1-2,TRBV28,CASLSAGRGRYGYTF
TRBJ2-5,TRBV27,CASRTSGKETQYF
TRBJ1-3,TRBV30,CAWSVRRSSGNTIYF
TRBJ1-2,TRBV28,CASSLIGGPFGGYTF
TRBJ2-1,TRBV5-1,CASSVLRREDNEQFF
TRBJ1-1,TRBV7-9,CASSHSGTGDTEAFF
TRBJ2-7,TRBV2,CASSDTSGRYSYEQYF
TRBJ2-3,TRBV30,CAWSALGASTDTQYF
TRBJ2-7,TRBV6-6,CASSSRDSSYEQYF
TRBJ1-5,TRBV6-1,CASWYDRGLQPQHF
TRBJ1-2,TRBV19,CASSLVGQGDGYTF
TRBJ2-6,TRBV19,CASSKDRVGANVLTF
TRBJ1-1,TRBV28,CASSFPLSANTEAFF
TRBJ2-4,TRBV9,CASSVGGGDRGNIQYF
TRBJ2-3,TRBV29-1,CSVRRGGYSTDTQYF
TRBJ2-1,TRBV6-6,CASSYTSGGSDEQFF
TRBJ1-2,TRBV15,CATSKTGGTVAFYGYTF
TRBJ2-2,TRBV7-9,CASSLYGDGTGELFF
TRBJ2-7,TRBV7-2,CASSSRVGGPYEQYF
TRBJ2-2,TRBV2,CASTGGGTGELFF
TRBJ1-1,TRBV28,CASSSLDGDRGLLDTEAFF
TRBJ2-5,TRBV13,CASSFPANLAGGRETQYF
TRBJ1-1,TRBV7-8,CASSLAQGVTTEAFF
TRBJ1-5,TRBV19,CASSFLLNQPQHF
TRBJ2-3,TRBV7-9,CASSTGQGVVDTQYF
TRBJ2-1,TRBV5-4,CASSLAGTSGYEQFF
TRBJ2-3,TRBV28,CATRKASGTDTQYF
TRBJ2-5,TRBV6-5,CASSYDRKTTQYF
TRBJ2-3,TRBV9,CASSVVATDTQYF
TRBJ1-2,TRBV28,CASSSSWVDEGYGYTF
TRBJ2-1,TRBV29-1,CSVEPSGHSNEQFF
TRBJ1-3,TRBV5-6,CASSLVAGSSGNTIYF
TRBJ1-5,TRBV7-2,CASSPFLRGPGANQPQHF
TRBJ1-2,TRBV5-6,CASSLGTNYGYTF
TRBJ2-7,TRBV6-1,CASSDRDRLSYEQYF
TRBJ2-6,TRBV5-1,CASSPTQGVFSGANVLTF
TRBJ2-1,TRBV4-1,CASSQAPGLSGRYNEQFF
TRBJ2-5,TRBV7-9,CASSLASGEGTQYF
TRBJ1-5,TRBV4-1,CASSPSTVGQEPQHF
TRBJ1-4,TRBV5-1,CASSLGQGRSNEKLFF
TRBJ2-3,TRBV9,CASSVLTGGTDTQYF
TRBJ1-5,TRBV10-3,CAISGTNQPQHF
TRBJ2-2,TRBV19,CASSILGELFF
TRBJ2-1,TRBV7-3,CASSLHLGGAAGRGEQFF
TRBJ2-7,TRBV27,CASSLNRVVGEQYF
TRBJ2-7,TRBV27,CASSFHQGDSYEQYF
TRBJ2-7,TRBV7-6,CASSLAGTSGYEQYF
TRBJ1-2,TRBV29-1,CSVEDRPYGYTF
TRBJ2-1,TRBV27,CASSLDRYNEQFF
TRBJ1-1,TRBV10-3,CAISDRRPRTNTEAFF
TRBJ2-2,TRBV9,CASSWGQATGELFF
TRBJ2-2,TRBV6-6,CASSYSWQGANGELFF
TRBJ2-7,TRBV4-3,CASSQGLAGGDEQYF